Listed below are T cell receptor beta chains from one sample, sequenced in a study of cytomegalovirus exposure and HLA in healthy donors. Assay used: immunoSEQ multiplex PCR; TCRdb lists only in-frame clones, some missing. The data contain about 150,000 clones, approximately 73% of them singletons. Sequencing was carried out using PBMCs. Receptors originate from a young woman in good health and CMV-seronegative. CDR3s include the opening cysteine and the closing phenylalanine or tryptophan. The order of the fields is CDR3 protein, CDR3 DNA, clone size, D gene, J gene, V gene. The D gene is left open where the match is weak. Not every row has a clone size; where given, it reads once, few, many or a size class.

CDR3: CASSLAGGTHSNQPQHF
DNA: TGTGCCAGCTCACTTGCCGGGGGGACCCATAGCAATCAGCCCCAGCATTTT
size: -
D: -
J: TRBJ1-5
V: TRBV18

CDR3: CASSKGKGAGEAFF
DNA: TGTGCCAGCAGCAAAGGCAAGGGGGCGGGTGAAGCTTTCTTT
size: -
D: -
J: TRBJ1-1
V: TRBV21-1

CDR3: CASSGPGLAFNEQFF
DNA: TGTGCCAGCAGCGGCCCGGGACTAGCATTCAATGAGCAGTTCTTC
size: -
D: TRBD2
J: TRBJ2-1
V: TRBV5-5

CDR3: CASSSRNEQFF
DNA: TGTGCCAGCAGTTCTCGCAATGAGCAGTTCTTC
size: -
D: -
J: TRBJ2-1
V: TRBV27

CDR3: CASRSRQGSAGFNTGELFF
DNA: TGTGCCAGCAGGTCACGACAGGGTTCGGCGGGGTTCAACACCGGGGAGCTGTTTTTT
size: -
D: -
J: TRBJ2-2
V: TRBV7-9

CDR3: CASSYFTGGSGYTF
DNA: TGTGCCAGCAGTTACTTTACAGGGGGCTCTGGCTACACCTTC
size: -
D: TRBD1
J: TRBJ1-2
V: TRBV6-6

CDR3: CAWGGQNSGNTIYF
DNA: TGTGCCTGGGGGGGACAGAACTCTGGAAACACCATATATTTT
size: few
D: TRBD1
J: TRBJ1-3
V: TRBV30

CDR3: CASSQGGGTGRDTQYF
DNA: TGCGCCAGCAGCCAAGGAGGGGGGACAGGGAGGGATACGCAGTATTTT
size: few
D: TRBD1
J: TRBJ2-3
V: TRBV4-3

CDR3: CGVSRGSSYEQYF
DNA: TGTGGCGTAAGCAGGGGAAGTTCCTACGAGCAGTACTTC
size: -
D: -
J: TRBJ2-7
V: TRBV6-6

CDR3: CASSLPGQGMIAFF
DNA: TGTGCCAGCAGTTTACCAGGACAGGGTATGATTGCTTTCTTT
size: -
D: TRBD1
J: TRBJ1-1
V: TRBV28

CDR3: CATSSRVVSGANVLTF
DNA: TGTGCCACCAGCTCGAGGGTGGTCTCCGGGGCCAACGTCCTGACTTTC
size: few
D: -
J: TRBJ2-6
V: TRBV15

CDR3: CASSYAPGGIQYF
DNA: TGTGCCAGCAGTTACGCCCCAGGGGGCATTCAGTACTTC
size: -
D: TRBD1
J: TRBJ2-4
V: TRBV6-6

CDR3: CAWSRHNYGYTF
DNA: TGTGCCTGGAGTCGACACAACTATGGCTACACCTTC
size: -
D: -
J: TRBJ1-2
V: TRBV30

CDR3: CASSPDYLNTGELFF
DNA: TGTGCCAGCAGCCCCGACTATCTGAACACCGGGGAGCTGTTTTTT
size: -
D: -
J: TRBJ2-2
V: TRBV14

CDR3: CASTLGTGGNQPQHF
DNA: TGTGCCAGTACCCTCGGGACAGGGGGCAATCAGCCCCAGCATTTT
size: -
D: TRBD1
J: TRBJ1-5
V: TRBV19

CDR3: CASSLAGGGQNTEAFF
DNA: TGCGCCAGCAGCTTGGCCGGGGGGGGGCAGAACACTGAAGCTTTCTTT
size: -
D: -
J: TRBJ1-1
V: TRBV5-1

CDR3: CASSQDWPSTDTQYF
DNA: TGCGCCAGCAGCCAAGATTGGCCTAGCACAGATACGCAGTATTTT
size: once
D: -
J: TRBJ2-3
V: TRBV4-3

CDR3: CASSWATGGQGYGYTF
DNA: TGTGCCAGCAGTTGGGCCACCGGTGGGCAGGGTTATGGCTACACCTTC
size: -
D: -
J: TRBJ1-2
V: TRBV6-5

CDR3: CASSQEGGRHYGYTF
DNA: TGCGCCAGCAGCCAAGAGGGGGGACGCCACTATGGCTACACCTTC
size: -
D: -
J: TRBJ1-2
V: TRBV4-1

CDR3: CASRQSGDEQYF
DNA: TGTGCCAGCAGACAGAGCGGGGACGAGCAGTACTTC
size: -
D: TRBD2
J: TRBJ2-7
V: TRBV2

CDR3: CASSASGTPNEQFF
DNA: TGTGCCAGCAGCGCCTCCGGGACACCCAATGAGCAGTTCTTC
size: few
D: -
J: TRBJ2-1
V: TRBV4-2

CDR3: CASSELSVSYGYTF
DNA: TGTGCCAGCAGCGAATTGTCCGTCAGCTATGGCTACACCTTC
size: -
D: -
J: TRBJ1-2
V: TRBV2

CDR3: CASSQEGHNTGELFF
DNA: TGCGCCAGCAGCCAAGAAGGACATAACACCGGGGAGCTGTTTTTT
size: -
D: -
J: TRBJ2-2
V: TRBV4-1

CDR3: CASSALSGILYNEQFF
DNA: TGTGCCAGCAGCGCCCTCAGCGGGATCTTGTACAATGAGCAGTTCTTC
size: -
D: TRBD2
J: TRBJ2-1
V: TRBV2

CDR3: CASSSPDRVTKGYTF
DNA: TGTGCCAGCAGTTCGCCCGACAGGGTAACTAAGGGCTACACCTTC
size: -
D: TRBD1
J: TRBJ1-2
V: TRBV28

CDR3: CASSPPTGTGEKLFF
DNA: TGTGCCAGCTCACCCCCGACCGGGACAGGCGAAAAACTGTTTTTT
size: -
D: TRBD1
J: TRBJ1-4
V: TRBV18

CDR3: CASSRASGGGTDTQYF
DNA: TGTGCCAGCAGCCGGGCTAGCGGGGGAGGCACAGATACGCAGTATTTT
size: -
D: TRBD2
J: TRBJ2-3
V: TRBV27

CDR3: CASSTRGGTGNF
DNA: TGTGCCAGTAGTACCCGAGGCGGGACAGGTAACTTC
size: -
D: TRBD1
J: TRBJ2-5
V: TRBV19

CDR3: CASSWTGGGYNEQFF
DNA: TGTGCCAGCAGTTGGACAGGGGGTGGCTACAATGAGCAGTTCTTC
size: -
D: TRBD1
J: TRBJ2-1
V: TRBV2

CDR3: CASRLVQGMEQPQHF
DNA: TGTGCCAGCCGTCTCGTCCAGGGGATGGAGCAGCCCCAGCATTTT
size: -
D: -
J: TRBJ1-5
V: TRBV6-5

CDR3: CASSYLRDRGSQPQHF
DNA: TGTGCCAGTAGTTATCTACGGGACAGGGGGAGTCAGCCCCAGCATTTT
size: -
D: TRBD1
J: TRBJ1-5
V: TRBV19

CDR3: CASSFHGRNTEAFF
DNA: TGTGCCAGCAGTTTCCACGGGAGGAACACTGAAGCTTTCTTT
size: few
D: -
J: TRBJ1-1
V: TRBV27